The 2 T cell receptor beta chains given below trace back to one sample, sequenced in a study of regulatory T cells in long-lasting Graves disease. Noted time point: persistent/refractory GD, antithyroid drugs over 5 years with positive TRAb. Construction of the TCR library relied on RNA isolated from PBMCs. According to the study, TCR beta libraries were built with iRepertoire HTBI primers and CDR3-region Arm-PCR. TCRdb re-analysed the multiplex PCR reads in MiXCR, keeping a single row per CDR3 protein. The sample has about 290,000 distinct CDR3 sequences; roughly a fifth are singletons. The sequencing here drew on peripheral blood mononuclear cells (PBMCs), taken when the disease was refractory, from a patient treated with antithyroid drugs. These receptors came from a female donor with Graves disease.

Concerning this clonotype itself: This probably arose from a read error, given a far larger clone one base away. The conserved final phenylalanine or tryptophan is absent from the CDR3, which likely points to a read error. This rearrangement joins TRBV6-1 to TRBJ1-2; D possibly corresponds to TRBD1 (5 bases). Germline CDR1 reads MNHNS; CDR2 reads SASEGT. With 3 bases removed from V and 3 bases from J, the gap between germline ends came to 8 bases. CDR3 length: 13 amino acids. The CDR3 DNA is TGTGCCAGCAGTGACAGGGCGGACTATGGCTACACCCTC. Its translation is CASSDRADYGYTL.

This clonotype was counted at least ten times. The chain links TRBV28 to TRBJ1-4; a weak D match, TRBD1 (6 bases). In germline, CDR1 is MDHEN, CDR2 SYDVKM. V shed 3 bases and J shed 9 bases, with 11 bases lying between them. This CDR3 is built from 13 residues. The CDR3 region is CASSFQGSQKLFF. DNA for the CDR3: TGTGCCAGCAGTTTTCAGGGGTCTCAAAAACTGTTTTTT. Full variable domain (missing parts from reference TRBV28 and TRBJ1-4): DVKVTQSSRYLVKRTGEKVFLECVQDMDHENMFWYRQDPGLGLRLIYFSYDVKMKEKGDIPEGYSVSREKKERFSLILESASTNQTSMYLCASSFQGSQKLFFGSGTQLSVL.